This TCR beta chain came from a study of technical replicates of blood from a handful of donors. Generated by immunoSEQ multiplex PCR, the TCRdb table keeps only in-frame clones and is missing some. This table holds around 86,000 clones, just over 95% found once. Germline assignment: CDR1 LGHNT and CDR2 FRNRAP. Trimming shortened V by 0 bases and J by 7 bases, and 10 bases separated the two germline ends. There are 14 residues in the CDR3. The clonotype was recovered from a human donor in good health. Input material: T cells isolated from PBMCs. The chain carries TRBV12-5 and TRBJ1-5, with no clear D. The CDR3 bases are TGTGCTAGTGGTTTGGTACCGGGAGGACAGCCCCAGCATTTT. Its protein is CASGLVPGGQPQHF.